This passage covers 22 T cell receptor beta chains from one sample sequenced in a study of T cell repertoires in cytomegalovirus infection. TCRdb ran MiXCR on the reads and lists one entry per CDR3 protein. The sample records 700,000 to 850,000 distinct CDR3 sequences, about 33% being singletons. For these receptors, no antigen is known. This specimen was cultured CD8+ T cells from PBMCs, taken from culture after CMV antigen stimulation. These receptors were taken from a human donor in good health (CMV status not recorded). Some clones in this sample may be carry-over from other donors' samples.

This clonotype was recorded at least ten times. This sequence joins TRBV7-2 and TRBJ1-2; D call uncertain. Germline assignment: CDR1 SGHTA and CDR2 FQGNSA. Trimming shortened V by 5 bases and J by 4 bases, and 17 bases separated the two germline ends. CDR3 size: 15 residues. The chain's CDR3 is CASSPLSRGGYGYTF. In DNA form, the CDR3 reads TGTGCCAGCAGCCCACTGTCGCGGGGAGGCTATGGCTACACCTTC.

The V gene is TRBV6-5, the J gene TRBJ2-5; 7 bases match TRBD1. The CDR3 is 16 residues long. Germline lookup yields CDR1 MNHEY and CDR2 SVGAGI. The trim removed 6 bases at V and 5 bases at J, leaving 15 bases unmatched. The CDR3 region has the DNA TGTGCCAGCAGCCTCTACAGGGGAGTTTTAGAGGAGACCCAGTACTTC. This codes for CASSLYRGVLEETQYF.

The genes are TRBV7-1 and TRBJ2-7, with D tentatively TRBD1 (6 bases). TRBV7-1 is designated an ORF whose function remains uncertain. This CDR3 is 13 amino acids long. In DNA, the CDR3 is TGTGCCAGCAGTTCCCGGACAGACCTACCTACGGACGTC. Encoded protein: CASSSRTDLPTDV.

A few counts support this clonotype. The rearrangement joins TRBV2 to TRBJ2-3, with 9 bases fitting TRBD1. The CDR3 runs to 16 residues. Germline V gene lookup returns CDR1 SNHLY and CDR2 FYNNEI. With 6 bases clipped from V and 2 bases from J, the junction kept 9 bases outside the gene matches. The DNA for the CDR3 is TGTGCCAGCAGGGTGGACAGGGGAGGACACACAGATACGCAGTATTTT. Its translation: CASRVDRGGHTDTQYF. The complete variable domain, with remaining parts taken from reference TRBV2 and TRBJ2-3, reads EPEVTQTPSHQVTQMGQEVILRCVPISNHLYFYWYRQILGQKVEFLVSFYNNEISEKSEIFDDQFSVERPDGSNFTLKIRSTKLEDSAMYFCASRVDRGGHTDTQYFGPGTRLTVL.

This clonotype has just a few counts. This chain joins TRBV9 and TRBJ2-3; TRBD1 might be the D (5 bases). V was trimmed by 3 bases and J by 0 bases, leaving 8 bases between them. Germline lookup yields CDR1 SGDLS and CDR2 YYNGEE. The CDR3 spans 14 residues. CDR3 protein: CASSEGSSTDTQYF. The CDR3 nucleotides read TGTGCCAGCAGCGAGGGGTCCAGCACAGATACGCAGTATTTT. Supplemented by reference TRBV9 and TRBJ2-3, the full variable domain reads DSGVTQTPKHLITATGQRVTLRCSPRSGDLSVYWYQQSLDQGLQFLIQYYNGEERAKGNILERFSAQQFPDLHSELNLSSLELGDSALYFCASSEGSSTDTQYFGPGTRLTVL.

A few counts support this clonotype. The J gene is TRBJ2-5, the V gene TRBV7-9; D possibly corresponds to TRBD1 (5 bases). V was pared by 1 base and J by 1 base, with 16 bases between. Germline values: CDR1 SEHNR, CDR2 FQNEAQ (reference sequence). The length of the CDR3 is 17 residues. CDR3 sequence (DNA): TGTGCCAGCAGCTTAGGCCTACGAGACAGAGTCCAAGAGACCCAGTACTTC. Amino acids: CASSLGLRDRVQETQYF.

This clonotype was seen more than once but under ten times. The rearrangement uses TRBV7-9 and TRBJ2-3; D might be TRBD1 (5 bases). The CDR3 sequence is 15 residues long. Germline-derived CDR1 and CDR2 are SEHNR and FQNEAQ (reference sequence). V dropped 5 bases and J dropped 0 bases, with 12 bases sitting between them. The CDR3 coding sequence is TGTGCCAGCAGCGATACGGACACCAGCACAGATACGCAGTATTTT. Translating gives CASSDTDTSTDTQYF.

This clonotype was detected only a few times. The chain couples TRBV6-6 to TRBJ2-7; weak D call: TRBD1 (5 bases). Trimming left V 4 bases short and J 3 bases short, with 13 bases between. This CDR3 has 14 amino acids. CDR1 is MNHNY, CDR2 SVGAGI, per germline (reference sequence). CDR3 amino acids: CASSWGQGNYEQYV. CDR3 DNA sequence: TGTGCCAGCAGTTGGGGTCAGGGAAACTACGAGCAGTACGTC.

This clonotype came up once. A much larger clonotype is one base distant, so this may be a read error. The J gene is TRBJ1-6, the V gene TRBV7-6, with a tentative D call TRBD1 (5 bases). CDR3 size: 16 residues. V gave up 3 bases and J gave up 5 bases, with 14 bases separating them. CDR1 SGHVS and CDR2 FNYEAQ come from the germline V gene. Here the CDR3 reads CASSFRGSQNNSPLHF. CDR3 nucleotide sequence: TGTGCCAGCAGCTTCCGGGGCAGCCAAAATAATTCACCCCTCCACTTT.

J is TRBJ2-2 and V is TRBV7-2, with TRBD1 identical over 9 bases. The germline gives CDR1 SGHTA, CDR2 FQGNSA. This CDR3 is 16 amino acids long. The V segment lost 4 bases and the J segment 3 bases; nucleotides outside the gene matches: 6. CDR3 in DNA: TGTGCCAGCAGCTCCGGGACAGGGTTATACACCGGGGAGCTGTTTTTT. Translating it yields CASSSGTGLYTGELFF.

This clonotype showed up just a few times. V is TRBV12-3 or TRBV12-4 and J is TRBJ2-3; D not certain. The ends were cut back, 5 bases at V and 0 bases at J, with 18 bases in the middle. This CDR3 is 17 amino acids long. Here the CDR3 reads CASSAMSAQDSTDTQYF. The CDR3 DNA follows: TGTGCCAGCAGTGCCATGTCGGCGCAGGATAGCACAGATACGCAGTATTTT.

The V and J genes are TRBV19 and TRBJ2-1, with 7 bases aligning to TRBD1. V gave up 3 bases and J gave up 2 bases; unmatched junction bases: 7. CDR1 and CDR2 from the germline V gene are LNHDA and SQIVND (reference sequence). The CDR3 loop spans 16 amino acids. The CDR3 sequence is CASSIDRESPYNEQFF. The CDR3 nucleotides are TGTGCCAGTAGTATCGACAGGGAGAGCCCCTACAATGAGCAGTTCTTC.

The rearrangement links TRBV11-2 to TRBJ2-7; 13 bases match TRBD2. CDR1 SGHAT and CDR2 FQNNGV come from the germline V gene. J was trimmed by 3 bases and V by 5 bases; bases with no gene match: 1. The CDR3 has 14 amino acids. CDR3 protein: CASSRTSGGYEQYV. In DNA form, the CDR3 reads TGTGCCAGCAGCCGGACTAGCGGGGGCTACGAGCAGTACGTC.

This clonotype has more than one count but fewer than ten. The V gene is TRBV14, the J gene TRBJ2-2, with 7 bases aligning to TRBD1. The germline V gene has CDR1 SGHDN and CDR2 FVKESK. The trim removed 1 base at V and 4 bases at J, leaving 3 bases unmatched. This CDR3 spans 15 amino acids. The CDR3 loop reads CASSQVGGGTGELFF. The CDR3 DNA reads as TGTGCCAGCAGCCAAGTAGGGGGCGGCACCGGGGAGCTGTTTTTT.

The rearrangement links TRBV10-3 to TRBJ2-1, with D unresolved. Trimming pared 2 bases from V and 4 bases from J, leaving 12 bases between. Germline V gene sequence: CDR1 ENHRY, CDR2 SYGVKD. The length of the CDR3 is 15 residues. CDR3 region: CAISEKVVFYNEQFF. In nucleotides, the CDR3 is TGTGCCATCAGTGAGAAAGTAGTTTTTTACAATGAGCAGTTCTTC.

This clonotype occurred a few times. The chain recombines TRBV9 with TRBJ2-2; 7 bases are shared with TRBD2. Trimming removed 0 bases from V and 5 bases from J; junction bases left unmatched: 22. The CDR3 is 21 residues long. Germline V gene sequence: CDR1 SGDLS, CDR2 YYNGEE. DNA of the CDR3: TGTGCCAGCAGCGTAGAAAGCGGTAGGCTAGCGGATGGGGTTCAAACCGGGGAGCTGTTTTTT. This encodes CASSVESGRLADGVQTGELFF.

This clonotype appeared a few times. V gene TRBV19 combines with J gene TRBJ1-5; a weak D match, TRBD1 (6 bases). The germline gives CDR1 LNHDA, CDR2 SQIVND (reference sequence). V was clipped by 5 bases and J by 1 base, with 15 bases between them. The CDR3 runs to 16 residues. CDR3 nucleotides: TGTGCCAGTAGTCCAAGGACAGAGAAGAGCAATCAGCCCCAGCATTTT. Residues: CASSPRTEKSNQPQHF. Variable domain in full (rest from reference TRBV19 and TRBJ1-5): DGGITQSPKYLFRKEGQNVTLSCEQNLNHDAMYWYRQDPGQGLRLIYYSQIVNDFQKGDIAEGYSVSREKKESFPLTVTSAQKNPTAFYLCASSPRTEKSNQPQHFGDGTRLSIL.

The V gene is TRBV2, the J gene TRBJ1-2; 7 nucleotides line up with TRBD1. The CDR3 length is 12 residues. Germline V gene data show CDR1 as SNHLY and CDR2 as FYNNEI. Trimming cost V 10 bases and J 2 bases; bases outside gene matches: 4. This CDR3 is CANPTGNYGYTF. The CDR3 nucleotides are TGTGCCAACCCGACAGGGAACTATGGCTACACCTTC.

J is TRBJ1-2 and V is TRBV29-1; 8 bases match TRBD1. The CDR3 covers 18 residues. Trimming cost V 0 bases and J 0 bases; bases outside gene matches: 12. The germline CDR1 and CDR2 sequences are SQVTM and ANQGSEA. For the CDR3, the DNA is TGCAGCGTTGAAGAGGAGGTGGGGACAGGATCCCCTAACTATGGCTACACCTTC. It is translated as CSVEEEVGTGSPNYGYTF.

This clonotype has more than one count but fewer than ten. The chain has TRBV29-1 and TRBJ1-1; weak D call: TRBD1 (6 bases). Germline-derived CDR1 and CDR2 are SQVTM and ANQGSEA. The CDR3 is 14 amino acids. The V and J ends lost 8 bases and 1 base respectively, with 17 bases between them. In nucleotides, the CDR3 is TGCAGCACTCCCGGCGGGGGCCAGAACACTGAAGCTTTCTTT. The encoded protein is CSTPGGGQNTEAFF.

V and J are TRBV11-2 and TRBJ2-5; 8 bases are a match to TRBD2. Germline lookup yields CDR1 SGHAT and CDR2 FQNNGV. This CDR3 has 15 amino acids. V was clipped by 6 bases and J by 1 base; unmatched bases: 7. The CDR3 DNA is TGTGCCAGCAGGGCAGGGCTAGCGGGCCAAGAGACCCAGTACTTC. It translates to CASRAGLAGQETQYF.

This clonotype was observed a handful of times. The J gene is TRBJ1-2, the V gene TRBV7-6; no clear D. Trimming pared 1 base from V and 4 bases from J, leaving 10 bases between. Germline-derived CDR1 and CDR2 are SGHVS and FNYEAQ. This CDR3 is 14 amino acids long. DNA of the CDR3: TGTGCCAGCAGCTTAGTGGCAGAAGCCTATGGCTACACCTTC. Amino acids: CASSLVAEAYGYTF.